Listed below are T cell receptor beta chains from one sample, sequenced in a study of early T cells in non-severe SARS-CoV-2 infection. MiXCR, applied by TCRdb to the 5' RACE reads, yields one record per CDR3 protein. The sample shows about 71,000 distinct CDR3 sequences, roughly 14% of them seen only once. The material was whole blood, obtained at baseline. These TCRs come from an adult who was a healthcare worker with PCR-confirmed SARS-CoV-2 infection or an uninfected control (not recorded which). The CDR3 runs from the conserved cysteine through the conserved F or W. The D gene is left open where the match is weak. Clone size is shown for a subset of rows, as once, few, many or a class of expanded clone.

size: few
D: .
V: TRBV6-1
J: TRBJ1-2
CDR3: CASSETTGQQGSGYTF
DNA: TGTGCCAGCAGTGAAACGACAGGCCAGCAAGGGAGTGGCTACACCTTC

size: .
D: .
V: TRBV21-1
J: TRBJ2-3
CDR3: CASSQVLAPSGTDTQYF
DNA: TGTGCCAGCAGCCAAGTGCTAGCGCCAAGCGGGACAGATACGCAGTATTTT

size: few
D: .
V: TRBV4-2
J: TRBJ1-4
CDR3: CASSQDKGTEKLFF
DNA: TGTGCCAGCAGCCAAGACAAAGGGACCGAAAAACTGTTTTTT

size: .
D: .
V: TRBV19
J: TRBJ2-6
CDR3: CASIPGGSGANVLTF
DNA: TGTGCCAGTATCCCCGGCGGCTCTGGGGCCAACGTCCTGACTTTC

size: .
D: .
V: TRBV30
J: TRBJ1-1
CDR3: CAWSVNGLGTEAFF
DNA: TGTGCCTGGAGTGTAAACGGGCTGGGCACTGAAGCTTTCTTT

size: .
D: TRBD1
V: TRBV2
J: TRBJ2-4
CDR3: CASSRTGGNIQYF
DNA: TGTGCCAGCAGCCGGACAGGGGGAAACATTCAGTACTTC

size: .
D: .
V: TRBV9
J: TRBJ2-1
CDR3: CASSGYNEQFF
DNA: TGTGCCAGCAGCGGCTACAATGAGCAGTTCTTC

size: .
D: .
V: TRBV4-2
J: TRBJ1-6
CDR3: CASSQGARANSPPHF
DNA: TGTGCCAGCAGCCAAGGAGCCAGGGCTAATTCACCCCCCCACTTT

size: many
D: TRBD1
V: TRBV7-6
J: TRBJ2-7
CDR3: CASSLGVGQGAREQYF
DNA: TGTGCCAGCAGCTTAGGCGTGGGACAGGGGGCACGGGAGCAGTACTTC

size: few
D: .
V: TRBV6-6
J: TRBJ2-2
CDR3: CAIRGARDTGELFF
DNA: TGTGCCATCAGGGGGGCACGGGACACCGGGGAGCTGTTTTTT

size: many
D: .
V: TRBV7-9
J: TRBJ2-3
CDR3: CASSLAKGRTDTQYF
DNA: TGTGCCAGCAGCTTAGCGAAGGGAAGGACAGATACGCAGTATTTT

size: .
D: .
V: TRBV24-1
J: TRBJ2-1
CDR3: CATSPRGSARGEQFF
DNA: TGTGCCACCAGTCCGCGCGGGTCGGCCCGGGGTGAGCAGTTCTTC

size: .
D: TRBD1
V: TRBV18
J: TRBJ1-1
CDR3: CASSPDRGLVTEAFF
DNA: TGTGCCAGCTCACCCGACAGGGGCCTAGTCACTGAAGCTTTCTTT

size: few
D: .
V: TRBV6-6
J: TRBJ2-2
CDR3: CASSYYGSTGELFF
DNA: TGTGCCAGCAGTTACTACGGGAGCACCGGGGAGCTGTTTTTT

size: few
D: TRBD2
V: TRBV7-6
J: TRBJ2-2
CDR3: CASSLAAGELFF
DNA: TGTGCCAGCAGCCTAGCGGCCGGGGAGCTGTTTTTT

size: many
D: .
V: TRBV28
J: TRBJ1-2
CDR3: CASSFRGQIYGYTF
DNA: TGTGCCAGCAGTTTCCGAGGGCAGATCTATGGCTACACCTTC

size: few
D: .
V: TRBV20-1
J: TRBJ2-3
CDR3: CSARARDRADTQYF
DNA: TGCAGTGCTAGAGCGCGGGATCGGGCAGATACGCAGTATTTT

size: few
D: .
V: TRBV29-1
J: TRBJ1-5
CDR3: CSVGAGGNQPQHF
DNA: TGCAGCGTTGGAGCAGGGGGCAATCAGCCCCAGCATTTT

size: many
D: TRBD2
V: TRBV20-1
J: TRBJ2-7
CDR3: CSAGLAGGVDYEQYF
DNA: TGCAGTGCCGGACTAGCGGGGGGGGTGGACTACGAGCAGTACTTC

size: .
D: .
V: TRBV9
J: TRBJ1-4
CDR3: CASSATLFGEKLFF
DNA: TGTGCCAGCAGCGCCACACTCTTCGGGGAAAAACTGTTTTTT

size: .
D: .
V: TRBV20-1
J: TRBJ2-1
CDR3: CSARGNFHEQFF
DNA: TGCAGTGCCCGCGGCAATTTTCATGAGCAGTTCTTC

size: .
D: TRBD2
V: TRBV27
J: TRBJ2-7
CDR3: CASSLAGTRSGRDSYEQYF
DNA: TGTGCCAGCAGTTTGGCGGGGACTCGTAGCGGGAGGGATTCCTACGAGCAGTACTTC

size: .
D: .
V: TRBV7-9
J: TRBJ2-7
CDR3: CASSLESGASYEQYF
DNA: TGTGCCAGCAGCTTAGAGTCTGGGGCCTCCTACGAGCAGTACTTC

size: few
D: .
V: TRBV28
J: TRBJ2-5
CDR3: CASSRTRTETQYF
DNA: TGTGCCAGCAGCCGTACACGAACGGAGACCCAGTACTTC

size: .
D: .
V: TRBV12-3/TRBV12-4
J: TRBJ1-2
CDR3: CASSPYSGSSDGYTF
DNA: TGTGCCAGCAGTCCCTATTCGGGGAGCTCCGATGGCTACACCTTC

size: few
D: .
V: TRBV13
J: TRBJ1-1
CDR3: CASSRRGNTEAFF
DNA: TGTGCCAGCAGCCGGCGAGGGAACACTGAAGCTTTCTTT

size: many
D: .
V: TRBV15
J: TRBJ2-1
CDR3: CATSRDSSAYNEQFF
DNA: TGTGCCACCAGCAGAGATAGCTCAGCCTACAATGAGCAGTTCTTC

size: .
D: TRBD2
V: TRBV28
J: TRBJ2-1
CDR3: CASSLSSGSGAEQFF
DNA: TGTGCCAGCAGTTTATCTAGCGGGAGCGGTGCTGAGCAGTTCTTC

size: few
D: .
V: TRBV5-1
J: TRBJ2-1
CDR3: CASSRGQSSLGNEQFF
DNA: TGCGCCAGCAGCCGAGGACAGTCCTCTCTAGGTAATGAGCAGTTCTTC

size: .
D: TRBD1
V: TRBV27
J: TRBJ1-6
CDR3: CASSWDRANSPLHF
DNA: TGTGCCAGCAGTTGGGACAGGGCAAATTCACCCCTCCACTTT

size: .
D: .
V: TRBV29-1
J: TRBJ2-4
CDR3: CSVEGGAGVDIQYF
DNA: TGCAGCGTTGAAGGGGGGGCAGGGGTTGACATTCAGTACTTC

size: few
D: .
V: TRBV15
J: TRBJ2-7
CDR3: CATSRSRALGGQYF
DNA: TGTGCCACCAGCAGATCTCGCGCCTTAGGTGGGCAGTACTTC

size: few
D: .
V: TRBV12-3/TRBV12-4
J: TRBJ1-1
CDR3: CASSTGTDGTEAFF
DNA: TGTGCCAGCAGTACCGGGACGGATGGCACTGAAGCTTTCTTT

size: .
D: TRBD2
V: TRBV7-4
J: TRBJ2-5
CDR3: CASSRLAGGPHQETQYF
DNA: TGTGCCAGCAGTCGACTAGCGGGAGGGCCCCACCAAGAGACCCAGTACTTC

size: many
D: .
V: TRBV30
J: TRBJ2-2
CDR3: CAWSVARAGELFF
DNA: TGTGCCTGGAGCGTTGCCAGGGCCGGGGAGCTGTTTTTT

size: many
D: TRBD2
V: TRBV28
J: TRBJ2-7
CDR3: CASSPLAAGDYEQYF
DNA: TGTGCCAGCAGTCCTCTAGCGGCCGGGGACTACGAGCAGTACTTC

size: .
D: .
V: TRBV6-6
J: TRBJ2-3
CDR3: CASSNRVPDTQYF
DNA: TGTGCCAGCAGCAACAGGGTCCCAGATACGCAGTATTTT

size: .
D: TRBD2
V: TRBV6-5
J: TRBJ2-1
CDR3: CASSDGTSGIYNEQFF
DNA: TGTGCCAGCAGTGATGGGACTAGCGGGATCTACAATGAGCAGTTCTTC